This entry is about one T cell receptor beta chain. Its antigen is not identified. The data are from a study of radiation and T cells in renal cell carcinoma. Germline V gene sequence: CDR1 SQVTM, CDR2 ANQGSEA. This CDR3 region has 15 residues. V dropped 6 bases and J dropped 0; count of bases not matched to a gene: 9. Study-wide results and limits: In blood, top tumor clones expanded by 2 weeks, shrinking by 4. Baseline intratumoral clonotype presence is unknown without pretreatment biopsies.

The protocol was immunoSEQ multiplex PCR, while the TCRdb copy is restricted to in-frame clones and leaves out a portion. The sample has 40,000 to 60,000 clones; roughly four fifths are singletons. Regarding time point: baseline pretreatment blood. The treatment here: 15 Gy SBRT to primary tumor, nephrectomy 4 weeks later. The patient's renal cell carcinoma had clear cell pathology. This receptor was obtained from a woman aged 70 to 79 with renal cell carcinoma. This sample comprised blood, obtained from a patient whose treatment included radiotherapy and nephrectomy. V gene TRBV29-1 combines with J gene TRBJ2-3; 7 bases fit TRBD1. The CDR3 spells CSVSGTVDSTDTQYF. CDR3 nucleotide sequence: TGCAGCGTGTCTGGGACAGTTGATAGCACAGATACGCAGTATTTT.